This T cell receptor beta chain was sequenced for a study of blood T cell repertoires in COVID-19. At the level of the study: Samples representing acute and convalescent COVID-19 were sourced from the United States, Italy and Spain. From T cells, B-cell-depleted T cells, or PBMCs came the material, which was cDNA or gDNA.

The V end lost 6 bases, the J end lost 4 bases, and 12 bases lay between the germline ends. CDR3 size: 13 residues. Study processing details: Amplified reference gene primers provided the basis for estimating nucleated cell counts. The assay was immunoSEQ multiplex PCR, and TCRdb's table has in-frame clones only and misses some. V, J and clone size reflect that table, while D and trimming were determined from the DNA. This table holds about 29,000 clones, around 80% found once. Sequenced material: peripheral blood. The sequence was collected from a woman between 70 and 85 years old with acute or convalescent COVID-19. This chain links TRBV12-3 or TRBV12-4 with TRBJ1-1; tentative D call: TRBD1 (5 bases). The CDR3 region has the DNA TGTGCCAGCAGGCCGACAGAGAGCACTGAAGCTTTCTTT. This translates into CASRPTESTEAFF.